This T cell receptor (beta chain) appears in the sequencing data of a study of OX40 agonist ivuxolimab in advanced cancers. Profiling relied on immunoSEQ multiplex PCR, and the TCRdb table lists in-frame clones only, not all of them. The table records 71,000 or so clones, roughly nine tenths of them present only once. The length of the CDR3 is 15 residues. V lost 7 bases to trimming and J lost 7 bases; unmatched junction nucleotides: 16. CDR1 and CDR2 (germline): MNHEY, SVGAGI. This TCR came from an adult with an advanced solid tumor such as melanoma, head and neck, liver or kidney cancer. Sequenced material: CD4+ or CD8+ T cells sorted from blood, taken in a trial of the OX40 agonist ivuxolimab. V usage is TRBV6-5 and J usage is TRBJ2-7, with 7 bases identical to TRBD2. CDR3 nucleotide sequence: TGTGCCAGCACCCCCGAGCGGGACCTCTTTTGGGAGCAGTACTTC. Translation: CASTPERDLFWEQYF.